This T cell receptor beta chain came from a study of ipilimumab plus nivolumab after autologous stem cell transplantation. For the study at large: The DLBCL group included primary refractory and relapsed cases.

There are 14 residues in the CDR3. Assay: immunoSEQ multiplex PCR; the TCRdb copy retains only in-frame clones and omits some. The table lists fewer than 95,000 clones, under 85% of them singletons. Patients got ipilimumab 1 mg/kg beginning 14 to 28 days post-transplant. The sequence derives from a male donor with diffuse large B-cell lymphoma. The specimen was PBMCs, collected in a trial of ipilimumab plus nivolumab as post-transplant consolidation. V is TRBV21-1 and J is TRBJ1-1; TRBD1 is taken as the D call from the table, unchecked against the DNA. TRBV21-1 corresponds to a pseudogene. The chain's CDR3 is CASSKVQGKTEAFF. The CDR3 coding sequence is TGTGCCAGCAGCAAAGTACAGGGGAAAACTGAAGCTTTCTTT.